This TCR beta chain was identified during a study of T cells in localized non-small cell lung cancer. The sample holds a few counts of this clone. The CDR3 length is 13 residues. Losses at the gene ends were 2 bases for V and 2 bases for J; bases not matched to a gene: 0. Germline-derived CDR1 and CDR2 are GTSNPN and SVGIG (reference sequence). Profiled with immunoSEQ multiplex PCR; TCRdb holds only in-frame clones, not every one. The profile shows under 2,000 clones, roughly a quarter of them singletons. The TCR sequence derives from a female donor older than 55 with stage II lung adenocarcinoma. The sequenced sample was normal lung tissue next to the tumor, obtained before any cancer treatment. The J gene is TRBJ1-3, the V gene TRBV30, with 7 bases that match TRBD1. The chain's CDR3 is CAWSTGAGNTIYF. For the CDR3, the DNA is TGTGCCTGGAGTACAGGGGCTGGAAACACCATATATTTT. The entire variable domain, with the rest obtained from reference TRBV30 and TRBJ1-3, is as follows: SQTIHQWPATLVQPVGSPLSLECTVEGTSNPNLYWYRQAAGRGLQLLFYSVGIGQISSEVPQNLSASRPQDRQFILSSKKLLLSDSGFYLCAWSTGAGNTIYFGEGSWLTVV.